The table lists the clone carrying this T cell receptor beta chain with a few counts. Antigen unknown. The CDR3 sequence is 17 residues long. Trimming shortened V by 0 bases and J by 3 bases, and 17 bases separated the two germline ends. CDR1 and CDR2 from the germline V gene are SGHVS and FQNEAQ. With 60 Vbeta and 13 Jbeta primers, the PCR was carried out. Sequencing used immunoSEQ multiplex PCR; TCRdb keeps in-frame clones, though not all of them. This sample yields over 130,000 clones, of which 66% are seen a single time; approximately 6.5% belongs to the top ten. Each donor was healthy, and each was a bone marrow donor. These data are taken from a study of cytomegalovirus exposure and HLA in healthy donors. Study results and caveats: Most TCR sequences showed up rarely, but some public TCRs showed up in many donors. Later examination showed HLA-associated TCR beta chains had greater clonal expansion than equally common others.

The origin of this receptor is an older woman in good health and CMV-seronegative. This chain connects TRBV7-8 to TRBJ1-2, with D maybe TRBD1 (5 bases). The sequencing input was PBMCs. The CDR3 bases are TGTGCCAGCAGCTTAGCCGGGGGGGGTAGTAAGGACTATGGCTACACCTTC. Protein: CASSLAGGGSKDYGYTF. Using reference TRBV7-8 and TRBJ1-2 for the parts outside the CDR3, the full variable domain is GAGVSQSPRYKVAKRGQDVALRCDPISGHVSLFWYQQALGQGPEFLTYFQNEAQLDKSGLPSDRFFAERPEGSVSTLKIQRTQQEDSAVYLCASSLAGGGSKDYGYTFGSGTRLTVV.